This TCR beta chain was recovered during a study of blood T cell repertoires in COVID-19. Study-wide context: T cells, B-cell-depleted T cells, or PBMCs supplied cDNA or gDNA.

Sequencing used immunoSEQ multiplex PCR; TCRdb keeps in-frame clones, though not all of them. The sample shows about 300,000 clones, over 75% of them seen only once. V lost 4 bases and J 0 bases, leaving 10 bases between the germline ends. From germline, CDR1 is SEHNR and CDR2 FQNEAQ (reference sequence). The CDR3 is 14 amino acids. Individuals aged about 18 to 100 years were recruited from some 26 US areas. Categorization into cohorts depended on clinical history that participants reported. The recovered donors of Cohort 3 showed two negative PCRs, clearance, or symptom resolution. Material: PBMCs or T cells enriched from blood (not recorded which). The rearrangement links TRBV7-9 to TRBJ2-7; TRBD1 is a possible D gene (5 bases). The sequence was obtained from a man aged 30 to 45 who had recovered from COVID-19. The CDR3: CASSSDRSSYEQYF. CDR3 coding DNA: TGTGCCAGCAGCTCAGACAGAAGCTCCTACGAGCAGTACTTC.